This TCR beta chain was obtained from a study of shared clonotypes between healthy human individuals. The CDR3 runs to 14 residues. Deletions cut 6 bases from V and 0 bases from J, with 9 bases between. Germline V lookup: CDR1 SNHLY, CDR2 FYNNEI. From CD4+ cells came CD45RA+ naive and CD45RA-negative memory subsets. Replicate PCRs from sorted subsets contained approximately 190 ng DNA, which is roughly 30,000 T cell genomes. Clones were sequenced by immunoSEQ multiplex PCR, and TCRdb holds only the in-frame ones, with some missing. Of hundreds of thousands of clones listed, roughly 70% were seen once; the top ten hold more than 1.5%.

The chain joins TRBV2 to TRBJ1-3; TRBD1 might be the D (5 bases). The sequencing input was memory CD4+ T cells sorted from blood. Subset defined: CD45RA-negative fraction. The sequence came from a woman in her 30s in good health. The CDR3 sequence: CASRTEISGNTIYF. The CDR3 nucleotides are TGTGCCAGCAGGACAGAGATCTCTGGAAACACCATATATTTT.